A single sample is the source of the 30 T cell receptor beta chains below, sequenced in a study of blood T cell repertoires in COVID-19. The assay was immunoSEQ multiplex PCR, and TCRdb's table has in-frame clones only and misses some. In the table there are about 400,000 clones, roughly 90% of which are singletons. Sequencing input: PBMCs or T cells enriched from blood (not recorded which). These receptors were obtained from a woman aged 40 to 50 with acute COVID-19.

CDR3 residues: CASSLGLMHLQETQYF. The CDR3 DNA reads as TGTGCCAGCAGCTTGGGGCTCATGCACCTCCAAGAGACCCAGTACTTC. This sequence joins TRBV5-6 and TRBJ2-5; D is uncertain. Trimming removed 0 bases at V and 1 base at J, with 13 bases between. Germline-derived CDR1 and CDR2 are SGHDT and YYEEEE. The CDR3 has 16 amino acids.

Comment on this clone: The sample has other DNA sequences that encode this CDR3 too. This chain connects TRBV5-1 to TRBJ2-5; the D gene is possibly TRBD2 (6 bases). This CDR3 has 13 amino acids. Germline V gene lookup returns CDR1 SGHRS and CDR2 YFSETQ. Trimming pared 0 bases from V and 4 bases from J, leaving 7 bases between. The DNA for the CDR3 is TGCGCCAGCAGCTTGGGAGCGGGAGAGACCCAGTACTTC. Protein sequence: CASSLGAGETQYF.

CDR3 sequence reads: CATGERDRGTANQPQHF. The CDR3 coding sequence is TGTGCCACCGGGGAACGGGACAGGGGAACGGCCAATCAGCCCCAGCATTTT. The gene calls are TRBV19 and TRBJ1-5; 10 bases fit TRBD1. V shed 10 bases and J 3 bases; nucleotides not matched to a gene: 15. This CDR3 contains 17 residues. Per germline, CDR1 LNHDA and CDR2 SQIVND (reference sequence). The variable domain in full, completed from reference TRBV19 and TRBJ1-5, reads DGGITQSPKYLFRKEGQNVTLSCEQNLNHDAMYWYRQDPGQGLRLIYYSQIVNDFQKGDIAEGYSVSREKKESFPLTVTSAQKNPTAFYLCATGERDRGTANQPQHFGDGTRLSIL.

The chain combines TRBV7-9 with TRBJ2-7; D perhaps matches TRBD2 (5 bases). This CDR3 contains 16 residues. With 1 base removed from V and 2 bases from J, the gap between germline ends came to 15 bases. The germline V gene encodes CDR1 SEHNR and CDR2 FQNEAQ (reference sequence). CDR3 DNA: TGTGCCAGCAGCTTAGTAGCGACCGGGAACCCCTACGAGCAGTACTTC. This translates into CASSLVATGNPYEQYF. The full variable domain, in which reference TRBV7-9 and TRBJ2-7 provide the parts outside the CDR3, is DTGVSQNPRHKITKRGQNVTFRCDPISEHNRLYWYRQTLGQGPEFLTYFQNEAQLEKSRLLSDRFSAERPKGSFSTLEIQRTEQGDSAMYLCASSLVATGNPYEQYFGPGTRLTVT.

This clone has only a few counts. The chain uses TRBV5-6 and TRBJ2-7, with 7 nucleotides matching TRBD1. The CDR3 covers 14 residues. The trim removed 2 bases at V and 5 bases at J, leaving 7 bases unmatched. Germline-derived CDR1 and CDR2 are SGHDT and YYEEEE. For the CDR3, the DNA is TGTGCCAGCAGCTTTAGGGGGCTCTACGACGAGCAGTACTTC. As protein: CASSFRGLYDEQYF.

The chain joins TRBV6-1 to TRBJ2-3; 11 nucleotides align to TRBD1. CDR3 length: 17 residues. V was pared by 5 bases and J by 6 bases, with 13 bases of the junction left unmatched. The V gene's germline CDR1 is MNHNS and CDR2 SASEGT. The CDR3 nucleotides are TGTGCCAGCAGTAAAGAGTGGACAGGGGGCGGGGGCGATACGCAGTATTTT. The encoded protein is CASSKEWTGGGGDTQYF.

The chain couples TRBV11-3 to TRBJ1-1, with D hard to call. V was cut by 4 bases and J by 1 base, with 7 bases left in between. CDR1 is SGHNT and CDR2 is YENEEA in the germline V gene. The CDR3 extends over 13 amino acids. DNA for the CDR3: TGTGCCAGCAGCTACTCGGGGAACACTGAAGCTTTCTTT. This translates into CASSYSGNTEAFF.

The chain couples TRBV24-1 to TRBJ1-2, with D possibly being TRBD1 (6 bases). The germline V and J ends were trimmed by 3 bases and 7 bases, with 11 bases remaining between them. The CDR3 spans 13 residues. CDR1 and CDR2 from the germline V gene are KGHDR and SFDVKD. The CDR3 DNA follows: TGTGCCACCAGTGATGCAAACAGGGTTGGCTACACCTTC. This translates into CATSDANRVGYTF.

The V gene is TRBV6-7, the J gene TRBJ2-6, with 7 nucleotides matching TRBD1. TRBV6-7 has ORF status, its function being uncertain. Trimming removed 2 bases from V and 4 bases from J; junction bases left unmatched: 14. The CDR3 has 19 amino acids. The CDR3 protein is CASSYGAGGTLQGANVLTF. The CDR3 coding sequence is TGTGCCAGCAGTTACGGGGCAGGGGGTACCCTTCAGGGGGCCAACGTCCTGACTTTC.

The chain uses TRBV6-5 and TRBJ1-2; D is ambiguous. CDR3 length: 15 residues. The V gene's germline CDR1 is MNHEY and CDR2 SVGAGI. V lost 0 bases to trimming and J lost 3 bases, with 11 bases between them. In nucleotides, the CDR3 is TGTGCCAGCAGTTACTCGGTCAATGGGCACTATGGCTACACCTTC. It codes for CASSYSVNGHYGYTF.

V and J are TRBV19 and TRBJ1-2; D gene uncertain. Germline V CDR1 and CDR2: LNHDA, SQIVND (reference sequence). The CDR3 has 13 residues. V was trimmed by 4 bases and J by 8 bases, leaving 14 bases between them. The CDR3 is CASSTWAQLGYTF. The CDR3 DNA is TGTGCCAGTAGTACCTGGGCCCAACTGGGCTACACCTTC.

With respect to this clone: The same CDR3 can be traced to other DNA sequences in this sample. The V gene is TRBV6-5, the J gene TRBJ1-1; 7 bases are a match to TRBD1. CDR1 and CDR2 (germline): MNHEY, SVGAGI. The CDR3 is 14 amino acids. V shed 5 bases and J 3 bases; nucleotides not matched to a gene: 6. The CDR3 DNA reads as TGTGCCAGCAGTCGGACAGGAAGGGACACTGAAGCTTTCTTT. This encodes CASSRTGRDTEAFF.

This chain connects TRBV11-2 to TRBJ2-7; TRBD1 aligns across 7 bases. The CDR3 length is 16 residues. Germline assignment: CDR1 SGHAT and CDR2 FQNNGV. Trimming at V came to 5 bases and at J to 0 bases, leaving 10 bases not matched to a gene. For the CDR3, the DNA is TGTGCCAGCAGCCCTTTGACAGGGCGAGGCTCCTACGAGCAGTACTTC. It is translated as CASSPLTGRGSYEQYF.

V gene TRBV15 combines with J gene TRBJ1-2; maybe TRBD1 (5 bases). Trimming pared 5 bases from V and 4 bases from J, leaving 11 bases between. The germline CDR1 and CDR2 sequences are LNHNV and YYDKDF (reference sequence). The CDR3 consists of 13 residues. In DNA form, the CDR3 reads TGTGCCACCAGCTGGAGGGGTTCCTATGGCTACACCTTC. The encoded protein is CATSWRGSYGYTF.

CDR3 nucleotides: TGTGCCAGCAGCGTAGAGGGGGTCAATGAGCAGTTCTTC. Protein sequence: CASSVEGVNEQFF. The rearrangement links TRBV9 to TRBJ2-1; D possibly corresponds to TRBD1 (6 bases). The germline CDR1 and CDR2 sequences are SGDLS and YYNGEE. This CDR3 spans 13 amino acids. V was shortened by 0 bases and J by 6 bases, with 7 bases between the two germline ends.

This clone was picked up one time. The V call is TRBV18, the J call TRBJ2-5, with TRBD1 matching 7 bases. CDR1 is KGHSH, CDR2 LQKENI, per germline. With 5 bases clipped from V and 4 bases from J, the junction kept 4 bases outside the gene matches. This CDR3 is 13 amino acids long. CDR3 residues: CASSLDRRETQYF. The DNA for the CDR3 is TGTGCCAGCTCATTGGACAGGAGAGAGACCCAGTACTTC.

The chain links TRBV2 to TRBJ2-3; 9 bases map to TRBD2. Germline lookup yields CDR1 SNHLY and CDR2 FYNNEI. The V segment lost 6 bases and the J segment 4 bases; nucleotides outside the gene matches: 8. This CDR3 has 15 residues. DNA for the CDR3: TGTGCCAGCAGCGTAGCGGGGGTCCCTTCAGATACGCAGTATTTT. Its protein product is CASSVAGVPSDTQYF. Using reference TRBV2 and TRBJ2-3 for the parts outside the CDR3, the full variable domain is EPEVTQTPSHQVTQMGQEVILRCVPISNHLYFYWYRQILGQKVEFLVSFYNNEISEKSEIFDDQFSVERPDGSNFTLKIRSTKLEDSAMYFCASSVAGVPSDTQYFGPGTRLTVL.

This chain joins TRBV5-6 and TRBJ2-2; TRBD2 might be the D (6 bases). CDR3 size: 16 residues. Germline V gene lookup returns CDR1 SGHDT and CDR2 YYEEEE. V lost 4 bases and J 0 bases, leaving 13 bases between the germline ends. The CDR3, as DNA: TGTGCCAGCAGCCTCGTCGGAGGGACGAACACCGGGGAGCTGTTTTTT. This sequence encodes CASSLVGGTNTGELFF.

V is TRBV5-4 and J is TRBJ1-2; D is unresolved. V was pared by 1 base and J by 0 bases, with 10 bases between. This CDR3 is built from 15 residues. The germline CDR1 and CDR2 sequences are SGHNT and YYREEE (reference sequence). CDR3 loop: CASSLLSGTNYGYTF. The CDR3 DNA reads as TGTGCCAGCAGCTTGTTATCAGGAACTAACTATGGCTACACCTTC.

The V and J genes are TRBV5-1 and TRBJ2-3, with a tentative D call TRBD2 (6 bases). Per the germline V gene, CDR1 is SGHRS and CDR2 is YFSETQ. Deletions cut 3 bases from V and 5 bases from J, with 10 bases between. The CDR3 is 13 residues long. CDR3 protein: CASSSGGVDTQYF. The CDR3 DNA reads TGCGCCAGCAGCTCCGGGGGAGTAGATACGCAGTATTTT.

The chain links TRBV30 to TRBJ1-6; weak D call: TRBD1 (5 bases). The CDR3 totals 12 residues. Germline lookup yields CDR1 GTSNPN and CDR2 SVGIG (reference sequence). CDR3 in DNA: TGTGCGCACGGACACACACCCCCACCCCTCCACTTT. Its translation is CAHGHTPPPLHF.

This clone was picked up one time. The chain employs TRBV7-2 and TRBJ2-5; D is unclear. This CDR3 has 14 amino acids. Germline values: CDR1 SGHTA, CDR2 FQGNSA. V was clipped by 5 bases and J by 5 bases, with 15 bases between them. This CDR3 reads CASSRLGNSETQYF. CDR3 bases: TGTGCCAGCAGCCGGCTAGGAAATTCGGAGACCCAGTACTTC.

This rearrangement joins TRBV5-1 to TRBJ1-5; 7 nucleotides align to TRBD1. This CDR3 region has 13 residues. After removal of 1 base from V and 5 bases from J, the junction contained 0 bases not matched to a gene. Germline V gives CDR1 SGHRS, CDR2 YFSETQ. CDR3 region: CASSLTGDQPQHF. CDR3 sequence (DNA): TGCGCCAGCAGCTTGACAGGGGATCAGCCCCAGCATTTT.

The gene calls are TRBV19 and TRBJ1-5, with 7 nucleotides matching TRBD1. V shed 4 bases, J shed 9 bases, and the junction held 12 bases outside the gene matches. Germline V lookup: CDR1 LNHDA, CDR2 SQIVND (reference sequence). The CDR3 runs 15 residues. The CDR3 region has the DNA TGTGCCAGTAGTACGCCCGGGACAGACCAAGGGCCCCAGCATTTT. Its protein is CASSTPGTDQGPQHF.

The chain links TRBV3-1 (or the pseudogene TRBV3-2) to TRBJ2-5; the match to TRBD2 covers 11 bases. The trim removed 7 bases at V and 7 bases at J, leaving 5 bases unmatched. CDR1 and CDR2 (germline): LGHDT, YNNKEL (reference sequence). The length of the CDR3 is 13 residues. The CDR3 DNA follows: TGTGCCAGCATCTTAGCGGGGGGGCCGACCCAGTACTTC. This encodes CASILAGGPTQYF.

In this sample, this clone turned up a few times. The chain recombines TRBV21-1 with TRBJ1-4; the table's TRBD1 call for D was not verified on the DNA. TRBV21-1 is designated a pseudogene. The CDR3 covers 17 residues. CDR3 amino acids: CASSRTGKPATNEKLFF. The DNA of the CDR3 is TGTGCCAGCAGCAGGACAGGAAAACCGGCAACTAATGAAAAACTGTTTTTT.

The genes are TRBV5-4 and TRBJ1-1, with 10 nucleotides matching TRBD1. The V and J ends lost 5 bases and 5 bases, in that order; junction bases with no gene match: 9. The germline V gene has CDR1 SGHNT and CDR2 YYREEE (reference sequence). This CDR3 region has 15 residues. Here the CDR3 reads CASSLDRGRWTEAFF. DNA for the CDR3: TGTGCCAGCAGTTTAGACAGGGGGCGGTGGACTGAAGCTTTCTTT.

On this clone itself: Because it lacks the conserved phenylalanine or tryptophan at the end, this CDR3 is likely a read error. The limits of the CDR3 on the DNA are not certain, so only TCRdb's listed CDR3 is given. The rearrangement uses TRBV12-3 or TRBV12-4 and TRBJ1-1; no DNA check was done on the table's D call, TRBD1. The CDR3 contains 12 residues when both ends are counted. The CDR3 loop reads CASSFFRQGHWV.

This clone has more than one count but fewer than ten. The rearrangement uses TRBV9 and TRBJ1-3; tentative D call: TRBD1 (5 bases). This CDR3 spans 15 amino acids. Germline V CDR1 and CDR2: SGDLS, YYNGEE. V was clipped by 0 bases and J by 6 bases, with 13 bases between them. In DNA, the CDR3 is TGTGCCAGCAGCGTAGATTATGGGGGGTTAAACACCATATATTTT. Translating gives CASSVDYGGLNTIYF.

This clone was seen a few times. The chain couples TRBV9 to TRBJ2-5, with D hard to call. This CDR3 comprises 15 residues. The germline V gene encodes CDR1 SGDLS and CDR2 YYNGEE. Trimming removed 0 bases from V and 2 bases from J, with 11 bases in between. The CDR3 loop reads CASSVGPSLQETQYF. The CDR3 coding sequence is TGTGCCAGCAGCGTAGGGCCTTCCCTTCAAGAGACCCAGTACTTC.